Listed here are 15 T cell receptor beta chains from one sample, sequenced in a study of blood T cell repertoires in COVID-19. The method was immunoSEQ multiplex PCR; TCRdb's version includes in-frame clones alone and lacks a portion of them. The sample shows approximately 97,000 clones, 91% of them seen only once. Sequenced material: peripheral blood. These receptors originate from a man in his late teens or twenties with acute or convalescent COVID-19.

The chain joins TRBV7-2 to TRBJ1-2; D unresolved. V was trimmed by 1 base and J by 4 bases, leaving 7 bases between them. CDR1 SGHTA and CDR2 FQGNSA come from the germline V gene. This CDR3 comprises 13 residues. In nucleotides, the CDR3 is TGTGCCAGCAGCTTAGGGAGGACCTATGGCTACACCTTC. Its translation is CASSLGRTYGYTF.

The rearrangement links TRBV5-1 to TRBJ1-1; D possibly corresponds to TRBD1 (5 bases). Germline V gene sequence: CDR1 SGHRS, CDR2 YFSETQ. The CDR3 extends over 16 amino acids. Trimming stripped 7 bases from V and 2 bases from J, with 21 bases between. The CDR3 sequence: CASATSGRTPNTEAFF. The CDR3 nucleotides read TGCGCCAGCGCAACGAGCGGGCGGACACCAAACACTGAAGCTTTCTTT.

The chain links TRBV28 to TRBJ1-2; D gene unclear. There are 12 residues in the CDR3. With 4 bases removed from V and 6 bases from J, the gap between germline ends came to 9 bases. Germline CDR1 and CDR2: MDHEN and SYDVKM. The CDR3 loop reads CASSSVRDGYTF. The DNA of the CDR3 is TGTGCCAGCAGTTCCGTGAGGGATGGCTACACCTTC.

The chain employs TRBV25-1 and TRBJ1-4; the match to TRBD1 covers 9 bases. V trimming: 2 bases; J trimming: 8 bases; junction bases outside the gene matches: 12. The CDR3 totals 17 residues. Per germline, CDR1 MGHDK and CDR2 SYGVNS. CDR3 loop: CASSEAQGALGSEKLFF. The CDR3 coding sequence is TGTGCCAGCAGTGAAGCACAGGGGGCTTTGGGTAGCGAAAAACTGTTTTTT.

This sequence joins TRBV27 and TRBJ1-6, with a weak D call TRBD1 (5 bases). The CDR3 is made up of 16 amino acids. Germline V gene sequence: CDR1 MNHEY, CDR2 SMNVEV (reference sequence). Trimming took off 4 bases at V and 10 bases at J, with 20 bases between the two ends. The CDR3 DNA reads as TGTGCCAGCAGTTCCACTACCGACAGAGGCGGATCACCCCTCCACTTT. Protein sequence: CASSSTTDRGGSPLHF.

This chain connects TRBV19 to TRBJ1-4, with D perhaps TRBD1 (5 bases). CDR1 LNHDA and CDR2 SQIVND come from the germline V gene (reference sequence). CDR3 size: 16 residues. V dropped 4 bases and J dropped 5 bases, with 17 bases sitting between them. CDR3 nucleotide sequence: TGTGCCAGTAGTACCCTGAAGGAGGGGCTGAATGAAAAACTGTTTTTT. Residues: CASSTLKEGLNEKLFF.

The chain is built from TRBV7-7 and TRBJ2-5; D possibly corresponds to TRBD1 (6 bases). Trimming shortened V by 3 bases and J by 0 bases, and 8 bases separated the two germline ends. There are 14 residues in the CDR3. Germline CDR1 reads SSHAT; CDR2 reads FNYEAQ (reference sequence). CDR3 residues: CASSFGTNQETQYF. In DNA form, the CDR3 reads TGTGCCAGCAGCTTCGGGACAAACCAAGAGACCCAGTACTTC.

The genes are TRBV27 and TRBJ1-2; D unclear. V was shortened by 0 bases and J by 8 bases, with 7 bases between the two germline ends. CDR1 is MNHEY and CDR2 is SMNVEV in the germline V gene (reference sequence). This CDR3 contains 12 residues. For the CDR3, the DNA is TGTGCCAGCAGTTTATCCGGGGTAGGCTACACCTTC. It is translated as CASSLSGVGYTF.

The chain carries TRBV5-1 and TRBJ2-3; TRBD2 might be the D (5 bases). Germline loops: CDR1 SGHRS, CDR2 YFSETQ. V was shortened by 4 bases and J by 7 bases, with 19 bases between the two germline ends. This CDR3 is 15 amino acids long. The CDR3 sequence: CASSPVSRTGNTQYF. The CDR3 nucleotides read TGCGCCAGCAGCCCTGTAAGCAGGACTGGGAATACGCAGTATTTT.

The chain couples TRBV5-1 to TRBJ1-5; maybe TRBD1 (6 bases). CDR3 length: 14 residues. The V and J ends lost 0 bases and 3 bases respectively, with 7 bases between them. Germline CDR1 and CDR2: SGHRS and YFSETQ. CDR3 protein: CASSLAGDNQPQHF. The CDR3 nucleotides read TGCGCCAGCAGCTTGGCAGGGGACAATCAGCCCCAGCATTTT. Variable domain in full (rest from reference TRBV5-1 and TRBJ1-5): KAGVTQTPRYLIKTRGQQVTLSCSPISGHRSVSWYQQTPGQGLQFLFEYFSETQRNKGNFPGRFSGRQFSNSRSEMNVSTLELGDSALYLCASSLAGDNQPQHFGDGTRLSIL.

The CDR3 DNA follows: TGTGCCAGCAGTCGGGCGGGGGCTCGCAATGAAAAACTGTTTTTT. It encodes CASSRAGARNEKLFF. The chain combines TRBV6-2 or TRBV6-3 with TRBJ1-4; possibly TRBD1 for D (6 bases). Germline V gives CDR1 MNHEY, CDR2 SVGEGT. Deletions cut 5 bases from V and 5 bases from J, with 15 bases between. The CDR3 consists of 15 residues.

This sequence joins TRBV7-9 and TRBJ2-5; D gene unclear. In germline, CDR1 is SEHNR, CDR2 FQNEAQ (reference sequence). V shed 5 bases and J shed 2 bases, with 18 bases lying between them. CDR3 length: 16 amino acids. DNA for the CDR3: TGTGCCAGCAGCCCAGTCGGCGGAGCGAGTCAAGAGACCCAGTACTTC. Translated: CASSPVGGASQETQYF.

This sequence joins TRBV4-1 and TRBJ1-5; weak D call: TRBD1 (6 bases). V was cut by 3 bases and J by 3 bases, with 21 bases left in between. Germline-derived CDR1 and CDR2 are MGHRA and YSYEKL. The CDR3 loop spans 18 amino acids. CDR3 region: CASSHRTGSEGLNQPQHF. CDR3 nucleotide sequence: TGCGCCAGCAGCCACCGCACAGGGAGTGAGGGTCTCAATCAGCCCCAGCATTTT.

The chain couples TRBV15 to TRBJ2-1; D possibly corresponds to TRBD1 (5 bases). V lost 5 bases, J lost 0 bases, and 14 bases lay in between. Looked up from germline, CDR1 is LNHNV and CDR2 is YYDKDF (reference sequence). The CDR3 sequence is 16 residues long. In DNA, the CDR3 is TGTGCCACCAGCCACTGGAACAGGAGCTCCTACAATGAGCAGTTCTTC. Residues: CATSHWNRSSYNEQFF. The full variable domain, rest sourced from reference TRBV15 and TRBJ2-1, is DAMVIQNPRYQVTQFGKPVTLSCSQTLNHNVMYWYQQKSSQAPKLLFHYYDKDFNNEADTPDNFQSRRPNTSFCFLDIRSPGLGDTAMYLCATSHWNRSSYNEQFFGPGTRLTVL.

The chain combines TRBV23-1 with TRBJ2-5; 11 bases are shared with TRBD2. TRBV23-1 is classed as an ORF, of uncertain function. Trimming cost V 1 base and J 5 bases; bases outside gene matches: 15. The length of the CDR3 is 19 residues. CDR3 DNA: TGCGCCAGCAGTCAATGTGGTAGCGGGGGGGCCAAATTCCTGGAGACCCAGTACTTC. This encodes CASSQCGSGGAKFLETQYF.